This TCR beta chain was profiled in a study of blood T cell repertoires in COVID-19 (dated by TCRdb to 2018 to 2020). Regarding the complete study: Samples from collaborators originated in the United States, Italy and Spain and spanned both the acute and convalescent phases of COVID-19. The prospective study material was composed of cDNA or gDNA derived from T cells, B-cell-depleted T cells, or PBMCs. Where available, HLA class I and class II types were taken from metadata supplied by the sample provider and were not determined by assay-based typing. Samples came from the ongoing ImmuneRACE study (first 160 participants) plus 1,254 subjects from 6 global collaborators. Deeply sampled blood TCRbeta repertoires from subjects exposed to, actively infected with, or recovered from COVID-19 were included in the dataset. Sample metadata almost always included a de-identified subject ID, COVID-19 status, age in years and sex. The repertoires were made available in a free public database intended to serve as a resource for research on the immune response to SARS-CoV-2. Study-level results and caveats: Clinical and demographic metadata were provided uncurated, with the amount varying by source and participant.

In Seattle, one collaborating source enrolled patients while the infection was active and tracked those patients longitudinally over the course of disease. Collaborating institutions collected whole blood in K2EDTA tubes following their own protocols. For TCRbeta analysis, collaborators shipped samples in one of three forms: frozen whole blood, isolated PBMCs, or DNA extracted from either of those sample types. As regards this clone: The target of this receptor is not known. Qualities for individual bases were not recorded, and no much larger clone is one base off.

A distance of 14 bases separates the germline ends of V and J, which lose 2 bases and 7 bases respectively. The germline V gene gives CDR1 as MNHEY and CDR2 as SVGAGI. From its cysteine to its phenylalanine, the CDR3 spans 14 amino acids. The CDR3 DNA has 42 bases and is translated from base 1. TCRbeta CDR3 regions were amplified from genomic DNA by means of the immunoSEQ Assay, a bias-controlled multiplex PCR. From the authors' description of their analysis: Nucleated cell counts per sample were estimated from amplification of reference gene primers within the assay. To quantify the absolute abundance of each unique TCRbeta CDR3 rearrangement, sequence reads were collapsed and filtered. Productive Simpson clonality was computed per sample as the square root of Simpson's diversity index over productive rearrangements. TCRdb's version of the immuneACCESS table is confined to in-frame rearrangements and falls short of the full clone set. An unresolved V gene accounts for under half of the shortfall where checked; the remainder is of unknown origin. V, J and clone size reflect that table, while D and trimming were determined from the DNA. The sample contains 200,000 to 250,000 clones, roughly 85% of them found a single time. The ten largest clonotypes hold 4.5% to 5.5% of the sample.

Sequencing was done on a sample of peripheral blood. The sequence was obtained from a man aged 45-60 years with COVID-19, enrolled during active disease. The chain was built from TRBV6-5 and TRBJ1-1; the D gene is possibly TRBD1, with 5 bases matching. For the CDR3, the sequence is CASSYELYDSEAFF. Read as DNA, the sequence is TGTGCCAGCAGTTACGAGCTTTATGACAGTGAAGCTTTCTTT.